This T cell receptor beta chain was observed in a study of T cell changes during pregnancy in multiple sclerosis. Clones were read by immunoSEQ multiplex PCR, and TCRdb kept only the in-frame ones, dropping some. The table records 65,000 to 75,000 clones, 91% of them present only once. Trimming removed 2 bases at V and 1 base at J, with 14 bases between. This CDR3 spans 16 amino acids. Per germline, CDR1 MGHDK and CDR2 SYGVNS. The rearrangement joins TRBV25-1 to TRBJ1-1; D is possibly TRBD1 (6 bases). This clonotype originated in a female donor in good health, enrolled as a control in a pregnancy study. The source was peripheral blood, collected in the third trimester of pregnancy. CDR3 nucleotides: TGTGCCAGCAGTGAAAGGGACACGCTCGAGAACACTGAAGCTTTCTTT. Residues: CASSERDTLENTEAFF.